This T cell receptor (beta chain) was retrieved from a study of beta chain features in type 1 diabetes (dated by TCRdb to the late 2010s). With respect to the entire study: Mean age, gender distribution, total cell number and subset yield were not different between patients and healthy donors. A total of roughly 99,000,000 sorted cells were examined across all samples, and the number of cells per subset was strongly correlated with RNA yield. In the study, recently diagnosed type 1 diabetes patients and matched healthy donors were compared on the TCRB repertoires of their sorted circulating CD4+ T cell subsets. Naive and central memory subsets were obtained from all 30 or so donors, but regulatory and stem cell-like memory subsets were isolated from only 8 patients and roughly eight healthy donors.

The High Capacity cDNA Reverse Transcription Kit was used to reverse transcribe all of the isolated RNA, meaning that expressed TCRB transcripts were what got sequenced. Deep immunoSEQ sequencing was performed on naive, central memory and regulatory T cell samples, with an average of roughly 3.6 million total reads per sample. Sorted cells were lysed in RLT buffer and RNA was extracted with DNase-treated RNeasy Micro or Mini kits, depending on cell number. To prevent cross-contamination, every cell subset was processed on its own, while patient and healthy donor samples were processed together. Using the immunoSEQ multiplex PCR, TCRB sequences were amplified from cDNA into 87-bp fragments spanning the CDR3 region. Sequencing of the amplicons was performed on the Illumina HiSeq platform. The original methods were these. Synthetic template baselines were used to correct PCR bias computationally, reads within Hamming distance 2 were collapsed together, and singletons that could not be merged were discarded. Reads were aligned against IMGT to assign V, D and J genes, CDR3 length and insertions or deletions at six rearrangement sites. Within each subset, clonotype counts were normalized to sorted cell number, and only after that were true diversity and Gini coefficients computed with the tcR R package. The overlap coefficient, calculated on TCRB nucleotide sequences, was used to quantify repertoire sharing. Out-of-frame TCRB sequences from naive cells were analyzed as a proxy for the pre-selection repertoire. TCRdb retrieved this table from immuneACCESS and kept in-frame rearrangements only. Not all clones are present; in checked studies, unresolved V genes account for under half, and no reason is known for the remainder. That table supplies the V and J calls and clone size; D and trimming were determined from the DNA. The sample yields over 120,000 clones; 8% to 13% were counted once. About 1.3% of the sample is held by the ten biggest clonotypes.

Summary of the overall study and its limitations: The naive, central memory and regulatory TCRB repertoires appeared to resemble one another more closely among patients than among healthy donors. Because small numbers of individuals were included in the HLA sub-analyses, any influence of HLA type on TCRB rearrangement was left unresolved. Because cDNA rather than genomic DNA was sequenced, highly expressing activated cells could have been over-represented, although no difference in activation and CD3 levels was found between groups. Fewer insertions and more nucleotide deletions at VDJ recombination sites were observed in patients with type 1 diabetes, implying thymic rearrangement abnormalities. A moderate but significant shortening of TCRB CDR3 length was observed in type 1 diabetes patients in all four CD4+ subsets. PCR might favor shorter templates, but patient and control samples were amplified and corrected together, so any skew would affect both groups equally.

Note on this clone: The antigen this receptor binds is unknown. No base-level quality is on record; no much larger clone is a single base apart.

The germline V gene supplies CDR1 LGHNA and CDR2 YNFKEQ. The CDR3 measures 16 amino acids from cysteine to phenylalanine. The read is trimmed to its CDR3 DNA, 48 bases read in frame from base 1. V ends up 2 bases short and J 5 bases short, with an unmatched junction base count of 5. From each donor, a single peripheral blood sample of around 120 mL on average was drawn into heparinised tubes. A BD FACSAria II was used to sort naive, central memory, regulatory and stem cell-like memory CD4+ T cells with a panel that included CD45RO, CCR7, CD25, CD127, CD95 and CD27. A purity above 98% was achieved for all sorted populations. PBMCs were separated immediately by Lymphoprep density gradient centrifugation and were stained directly, without being cultured. So that batch effects would be minimized, each experiment stained and sorted samples in pairs, pairing one healthy donor with one patient.

Sequences were obtained from naive CD4+ T cells from blood. The cell subset or site tag for this specimen amounts to: true naive CD4+ T cells. This clonotype was sampled from a man aged 18 to 35 in good health. The rearrangement joined TRBV4-2 to TRBJ2-1, with 11 middle bases fitting TRBD2. In nucleotides, the sequence is TGTGCCAGCAGCCAACAGACTAGCGGGGTCCACAATGAGCAGTTCTTC. Translated, this is CASSQQTSGVHNEQFF.